This T cell receptor (beta chain) comes out of a study of T cell responses to AZD1222 COVID-19 vaccine. General study points: The donor group comprised mostly white British people and more females; the analysis possibly underestimated clonal diversity. Increases in Spike-specific TCR breadth and depth were seen after two AZD1222 doses.

Comment on this clone: The antigen is unknown.

Data came from immunoSEQ multiplex PCR; TCRdb stores just in-frame clones and leaves some out. The table records more than 70,000 clones, about 85% of them present only once. This TCR was recovered from an adult in good health. Sample: peripheral blood, taken on day 0 of AZD1222 vaccination.

The CDR3 sequence: CASSESPGSGEAFF. CDR3 coding DNA: TGTGCCAGCAGTGAAAGCCCAGGGTCAGGTGAAGCTTTCTTT. This chain uses TRBV2 with TRBJ1-1; maybe TRBD1 (5 bases). The CDR3 has 14 amino acids. V shed 2 bases and J shed 7 bases, with 14 bases lying between them. Germline loops: CDR1 SNHLY, CDR2 FYNNEI.